These 30 T cell receptor beta chains share one sample of origin, sequenced in a study of T-cell reconstitution after alpha-beta-depleted transplantation in children. Unique molecular identifiers tagged the TCRbeta library. TCRdb recomputed calls from the PCR reads with MiXCR, one row per CDR3 protein. The sample holds nearly 350,000 distinct CDR3 sequences, 15% to 20% seen once. Here the sequenced sample was PBMCs, mostly from graft donor cells, taken 360 days after TCRalphabeta/CD19-depleted stem cell transplant. The receptors originated from a male patient between 2 and 9 years old who had a stem cell transplant for acute lymphoblastic leukemia, so the T cells may come from the graft donor.

This clonotype was seen ten or more times. The chain couples TRBV20-1 to TRBJ1-1; D is unclear. This CDR3 spans 15 amino acids. Trimming took 2 bases from V and 3 from J, leaving 16 bases between them. CDR1 DFQATT and CDR2 SNEGSKA come from the germline V gene (reference sequence). The CDR3 DNA reads as TGCAGTGCTAGACAACCGGGAGGGTCGTACACTGAAGCTTTCTTT. Its protein product is CSARQPGGSYTEAFF.

The chain combines TRBV10-3 with TRBJ2-1; 10 bases are shared with TRBD2. V lost 7 bases and J lost 1; bases outside the gene matches: 4. The CDR3 is 15 amino acids. Germline V gene lookup returns CDR1 ENHRY and CDR2 SYGVKD. The CDR3 DNA follows: TGTGCCATCATGGAGCGGGAGGGATCCTACAATGAGCAGTTCTTC. Its protein product is CAIMEREGSYNEQFF.

Ten or more counts support this clonotype. The chain couples TRBV5-1 to TRBJ2-1; 14 nucleotides line up with TRBD2. After removal of 5 bases from V and 8 bases from J, the junction contained 9 bases not matched to a gene. CDR1 SGHRS and CDR2 YFSETQ come from the germline V gene. The CDR3 has 16 residues. The CDR3 DNA is TGCGCCAGCAGGTCCGGGGGACTAGCGGGGGTGGATGAGCAGTTCTTC. Residues: CASRSGGLAGVDEQFF. The full variable domain, in which reference TRBV5-1 and TRBJ2-1 provide the parts outside the CDR3, is KAGVTQTPRYLIKTRGQQVTLSCSPISGHRSVSWYQQTPGQGLQFLFEYFSETQRNKGNFPGRFSGRQFSNSRSEMNVSTLELGDSALYLCASRSGGLAGVDEQFFGPGTRLTVL.

This clonotype has at least ten counts. The rearrangement uses TRBV7-9 and TRBJ2-2, with unresolved D. The CDR3 covers 13 residues. Germline values: CDR1 SEHNR, CDR2 FQNEAQ (reference sequence). Trimming stripped 4 bases from V and 9 bases from J, with 12 bases between. This CDR3 reads CASSYMVGRELFF. For the CDR3, the DNA is TGTGCCAGCAGCTATATGGTCGGAAGGGAGCTGTTTTTT.

As DNA, the CDR3 is TGTGCCAGCAGTTTAGGTGGGCTAGCGGGAGGGAGAAACTACAATGAGCAGTTCTTC. It yields the protein CASSLGGLAGGRNYNEQFF. The gene calls are TRBV28 and TRBJ2-1, with TRBD2 matching over 12 bases. The J segment lost 3 bases and the V segment lost 2 bases, leaving 11 bases of the junction unmatched. CDR1 MDHEN and CDR2 SYDVKM come from the germline V gene. The CDR3 has 19 amino acids.

This clonotype showed up just a few times. The chain couples TRBV20-1 to TRBJ2-6, with D possibly matching TRBD1 (5 bases). Trimming took off 5 bases at V and 4 bases at J, with 12 bases between the two ends. Germline CDR1 reads DFQATT; CDR2 reads SNEGSKA (reference sequence). The CDR3 runs to 14 residues. The CDR3 sequence: CSAPDSFGANVLTF. The CDR3 DNA is TGCAGTGCTCCAGACAGCTTCGGGGCCAACGTCCTGACTTTC.

CDR3: CSAREGSLGNEQYF. As DNA, the CDR3 is TGCAGTGCTAGAGAAGGTAGTCTTGGGAACGAGCAGTACTTC. The chain is built from TRBV20-1 and TRBJ2-7, with D unclear. The CDR3 contains 14 residues. Germline V gene data show CDR1 as DFQATT and CDR2 as SNEGSKA (reference sequence). Trimming removed 0 bases at V and 5 bases at J, with 14 bases between.

This clonotype has only a few counts. The J gene is TRBJ1-2, the V gene TRBV4-1, with 8 bases aligning to TRBD1. The germline CDR1 and CDR2 sequences are MGHRA and YSYEKL. V was pared by 0 bases and J by 4 bases, with 7 bases of the junction left unmatched. This CDR3 comprises 16 residues. In nucleotides, the CDR3 is TGCGCCAGCAGCCAAGAGGAGGCGACAGGGGTCTATGGCTACACCTTC. It yields the protein CASSQEEATGVYGYTF.

The V gene is TRBV2, the J gene TRBJ2-7; TRBD1 is a possible D gene (6 bases). Trimming stripped 1 base from V and 3 bases from J, with 10 bases between. The V gene's germline CDR1 is SNHLY and CDR2 FYNNEI. This CDR3 region has 14 residues. The CDR3 DNA reads TGTGCCAGCAGTGAAGACAGGGCCAACTACGAGCAGTACTTC. This sequence encodes CASSEDRANYEQYF. The full variable domain, its missing parts supplied by reference TRBV2 and TRBJ2-7, is EPEVTQTPSHQVTQMGQEVILRCVPISNHLYFYWYRQILGQKVEFLVSFYNNEISEKSEIFDDQFSVERPDGSNFTLKIRSTKLEDSAMYFCASSEDRANYEQYFGPGTRLTVT.

The count of this clonotype is one. The chain has TRBV4-3 and TRBJ1-1, with D unresolved. V lost 1 base and J lost 3, with 6 bases in between. This CDR3 is 13 amino acids long. From germline, CDR1 is LGHNA and CDR2 YSLEER. CDR3 nucleotide sequence: TGCGCCAGCAGCCAAGGAAGGTACACTGAAGCTTTCTTT. Protein: CASSQGRYTEAFF.

This clonotype has only a few counts. The J gene is TRBJ2-7, the V gene TRBV29-1, with D maybe TRBD1 (6 bases). CDR1 and CDR2 from the germline V gene are SQVTM and ANQGSEA. The CDR3 totals 13 residues. V was cut by 4 bases and J by 0 bases, with 10 bases left in between. The CDR3 here is CSVGGQYSYEQYF. The CDR3 DNA follows: TGCAGCGTTGGAGGACAGTACTCCTACGAGCAGTACTTC.

In this sample, this clonotype turned up a few times. The chain joins TRBV7-2 to TRBJ1-6, with D possibly matching TRBD1 (5 bases). Between the trimmed V and J ends, which lost 5 bases and 9 bases, there was a span of 17 bases. The CDR3 runs to 15 residues. Germline V lookup: CDR1 SGHTA, CDR2 FQGNSA. The CDR3 DNA follows: TGTGCCAGCAGCCCGACAGTCACTAGGCGTTCACCCCTCCACTTT. Translation gives CASSPTVTRRSPLHF.

The genes are TRBV28 and TRBJ2-1; D is uncertain. This CDR3 spans 14 amino acids. Germline V CDR1 and CDR2: MDHEN, SYDVKM. Trimming stripped 5 bases from V and 4 bases from J, with 12 bases between. CDR3 residues: CASSPRTRYNEQFF. CDR3 bases: TGTGCCAGCAGTCCCCGGACGAGGTACAATGAGCAGTTCTTC.

This clonotype has ten or more counts. The rearrangement links TRBV4-3 to TRBJ2-7; D is uncertain. The CDR3 has 14 amino acids. V was trimmed by 1 base and J by 0 bases, leaving 7 bases between them. Germline loops: CDR1 LGHNA, CDR2 YSLEER. The CDR3 sequence: CASSQATSSYEQYF. CDR3 DNA sequence: TGCGCCAGCAGCCAAGCTACCAGCTCCTACGAGCAGTACTTC.

The chain has TRBV7-2 and TRBJ2-3; no definite D call. This CDR3 comprises 14 residues. Germline CDR1 is SGHTA and CDR2 is FQGNSA. V was shortened by 5 bases and J by 6 bases, with 15 bases between the two germline ends. CDR3 DNA sequence: TGTGCCAGCAGCCCACCGGGCCTCGGGGATACGCAGTATTTT. It codes for CASSPPGLGDTQYF.

CDR3 in DNA: TGTGCCAGCAGCCCGCGGGTCGCTCTATCCACTGAAGCTTTCTTT. This sequence encodes CASSPRVALSTEAFF. This rearrangement joins TRBV7-8 to TRBJ1-1; D not resolved. Germline values: CDR1 SGHVS, CDR2 FQNEAQ. The V end was cut by 5 bases, the J end by 4 bases, with 17 bases between. The CDR3 loop spans 15 amino acids.

The V and J genes are TRBV9 and TRBJ1-2; possibly TRBD1 for D (6 bases). The germline V gene encodes CDR1 SGDLS and CDR2 YYNGEE. This CDR3 spans 14 amino acids. V was clipped by 2 bases and J by 3 bases, with 11 bases between them. CDR3: CASSVRQDHYGYTF. The CDR3 DNA follows: TGTGCCAGCAGCGTGAGACAGGATCACTATGGCTACACCTTC.

The chain employs TRBV9 and TRBJ1-2; 7 bases map to TRBD1. The CDR3 is 15 amino acids. After removal of 4 bases from V and 2 bases from J, the junction contained 8 bases not matched to a gene. CDR1 and CDR2 (germline): SGDLS, YYNGEE. CDR3 protein: CASSQQGGWNYGYTF. DNA for the CDR3: TGTGCCAGCAGCCAACAAGGGGGCTGGAACTATGGCTACACCTTC.

The chain is built from TRBV7-2 and TRBJ2-6; TRBD1 or TRBD2 may be the D gene (7 bases each). V was pared by 4 bases and J by 2 bases, with 12 bases between. The germline V gene has CDR1 SGHTA and CDR2 FQGNSA. The CDR3 is 16 residues long. The CDR3 bases are TGTGCCAGCAGCTCCCAGGGGGGGGCTGGGGCCAACGTCCTGACTTTC. It encodes CASSSQGGAGANVLTF.

The gene calls are TRBV5-1 and TRBJ1-4; TRBD1 aligns across 10 bases. The junction had 25 bases not matched to a gene; V was cut back by 4 bases and J by 7 bases. The germline V gene encodes CDR1 SGHRS and CDR2 YFSETQ. CDR3 length: 21 residues. This CDR3 is CASSHLSHRDRGRDSREKLFF. The CDR3 nucleotides are TGCGCCAGCAGCCATCTCTCACACCGGGACAGGGGAAGGGATAGTCGTGAAAAACTGTTTTTT. Combining the CDR3 with reference TRBV5-1 and TRBJ1-4 gives the whole variable domain KAGVTQTPRYLIKTRGQQVTLSCSPISGHRSVSWYQQTPGQGLQFLFEYFSETQRNKGNFPGRFSGRQFSNSRSEMNVSTLELGDSALYLCASSHLSHRDRGRDSREKLFFGSGTQLSVL.

The chain is built from TRBV5-1 and TRBJ2-7; possibly TRBD1 for D (6 bases). CDR1 is SGHRS, CDR2 YFSETQ, per germline. CDR3 length equals 13 residues. V lost 4 bases to trimming and J lost 6 bases, with 14 bases between them. The CDR3 reads CASSTLSGAEQYF. The CDR3 DNA is TGCGCCAGCAGCACCCTCTCAGGGGCCGAGCAGTACTTC.

This clonotype was detected only a few times. CDR3: CASSYLRQLSGNTIYF. CDR3 nucleotides: TGTGCCAGCAGTTACCTGAGACAGCTCTCTGGAAACACCATATATTTT. V gene TRBV6-2 or TRBV6-3 combines with J gene TRBJ1-3; maybe TRBD1 (5 bases). The CDR3 spans 16 residues. Germline V gene data show CDR1 as MNHEY and CDR2 as SVGEGT. V dropped 2 bases and J dropped 0 bases, with 11 bases sitting between them.

The V gene is TRBV3-1, the J gene TRBJ2-7, with a possible D match to TRBD2 (5 bases). The CDR3 runs to 13 residues. Trimming removed 4 bases at V and 5 bases at J, with 12 bases between. Per germline, CDR1 LGHDT and CDR2 YNNKEL (reference sequence). The CDR3 spells CASSLVRTHEQYF. In nucleotides, the CDR3 is TGTGCCAGCAGCCTTGTTAGGACTCACGAGCAGTACTTC.

The chain employs TRBV7-2 and TRBJ2-5; a weak D match, TRBD2 (7 bases). The CDR3 is made up of 16 amino acids. Per the germline V gene, CDR1 is SGHTA and CDR2 is FQGNSA. Trimming shortened V by 1 base and J by 0 bases, and 12 bases separated the two germline ends. CDR3: CASSLVRGANQETQYF. The DNA of the CDR3 is TGTGCCAGCAGCTTAGTTCGGGGGGCCAACCAAGAGACCCAGTACTTC.

The chain combines TRBV4-1 with TRBJ1-1; D is possibly TRBD1 (5 bases). In germline, CDR1 is MGHRA, CDR2 YSYEKL. The CDR3 is 15 residues long. V lost 1 base to trimming and J lost 2 bases, with 11 bases between them. The CDR3 protein is CASSQVATVNTEAFF. The CDR3 DNA follows: TGCGCCAGCAGCCAAGTCGCGACAGTCAACACTGAAGCTTTCTTT.

This clonotype was observed a few times. The CDR3 reads CSAKRTGLGTGELFF. CDR3 bases: TGCAGTGCGAAGAGGACAGGGTTAGGCACCGGGGAGCTGTTTTTT. The chain links TRBV20-1 to TRBJ2-2, with 8 bases lining up with TRBD1. From germline, CDR1 is DFQATT and CDR2 SNEGSKA (reference sequence). This CDR3 spans 15 amino acids. V shed 6 bases, J shed 4 bases, and the junction held 10 bases outside the gene matches.

The DNA for the CDR3 is TGTGCCAGCAGTTACTCGGGGGTCGGGGCTGAAGCTTTCTTT. Its translation is CASSYSGVGAEAFF. The chain combines TRBV6-5 with TRBJ1-1; possible D gene TRBD1, 5 bases. Germline-derived CDR1 and CDR2 are MNHEY and SVGAGI. The CDR3 is 14 residues long. V lost 0 bases, J lost 6 bases, and 11 bases lay in between.

In its sample, this clonotype was seen a few times. The chain employs TRBV9 and TRBJ1-4, with D perhaps matching TRBD1 (5 bases). Trimming pared 3 bases from V and 2 bases from J, leaving 14 bases between. The CDR3 sequence is 16 residues long. Germline loops: CDR1 SGDLS, CDR2 YYNGEE. CDR3 loop: CASSEEAGRTNEKLFF. In DNA, the CDR3 is TGTGCCAGCAGCGAAGAAGCGGGGCGGACTAATGAAAAACTGTTTTTT.

This chain links TRBV10-3 with TRBJ2-7; TRBD1 agrees at 8 bases. V lost 6 bases to trimming and J lost 0 bases; unmatched junction nucleotides: 4. The CDR3 is 14 amino acids. Per the germline V gene, CDR1 is ENHRY and CDR2 is SYGVKD. CDR3 amino acids: CAIRSDRDSYEQYF. CDR3 DNA sequence: TGTGCCATCAGATCGGACAGGGACTCCTACGAGCAGTACTTC.

This clonotype was seen only a few times. The chain is built from TRBV24-1 and TRBJ2-7; tentative D call: TRBD2 (5 bases). Germline V gene data show CDR1 as KGHDR and CDR2 as SFDVKD. The ends were cut back, 8 bases at V and 6 bases at J, with 19 bases in the middle. The CDR3 is made up of 14 amino acids. The DNA of the CDR3 is TGTGCCACCACCGGGCCCCTGAGGGTCGGCGAGCAGTACTTC. This gives the protein CATTGPLRVGEQYF.